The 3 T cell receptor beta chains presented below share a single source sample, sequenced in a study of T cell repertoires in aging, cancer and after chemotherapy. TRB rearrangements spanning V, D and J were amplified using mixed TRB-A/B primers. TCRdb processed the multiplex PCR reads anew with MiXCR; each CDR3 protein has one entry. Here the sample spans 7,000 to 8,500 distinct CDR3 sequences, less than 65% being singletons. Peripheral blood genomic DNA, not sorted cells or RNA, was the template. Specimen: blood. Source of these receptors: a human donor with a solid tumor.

CDR3 in amino acids: CASSSPGLAVNEQFF. CDR3 DNA: TGTGCCAGCAGCTCACCGGGACTAGCGGTCAATGAGCAGTTCTTC. The chain carries TRBV5-6 and TRBJ2-1; TRBD2 agrees at 11 bases. Trimming removed 3 bases from V and 6 bases from J; junction bases left unmatched: 5. Germline V lookup: CDR1 SGHDT, CDR2 YYEEEE. There are 15 residues in the CDR3.

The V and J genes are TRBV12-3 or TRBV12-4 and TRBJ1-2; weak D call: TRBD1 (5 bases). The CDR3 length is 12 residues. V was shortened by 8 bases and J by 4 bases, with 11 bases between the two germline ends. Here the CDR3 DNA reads TGTGCCAGCCTGGGACCAGCCTATGGCTACACCTTC. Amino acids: CASLGPAYGYTF.

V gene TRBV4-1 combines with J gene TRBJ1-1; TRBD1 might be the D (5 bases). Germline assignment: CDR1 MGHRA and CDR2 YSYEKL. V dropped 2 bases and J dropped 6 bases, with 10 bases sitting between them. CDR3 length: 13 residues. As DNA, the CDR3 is TGCGCCAGCAGCCAACAGGGTAGGGCTGAAGCTTTCTTT. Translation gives CASSQQGRAEAFF.